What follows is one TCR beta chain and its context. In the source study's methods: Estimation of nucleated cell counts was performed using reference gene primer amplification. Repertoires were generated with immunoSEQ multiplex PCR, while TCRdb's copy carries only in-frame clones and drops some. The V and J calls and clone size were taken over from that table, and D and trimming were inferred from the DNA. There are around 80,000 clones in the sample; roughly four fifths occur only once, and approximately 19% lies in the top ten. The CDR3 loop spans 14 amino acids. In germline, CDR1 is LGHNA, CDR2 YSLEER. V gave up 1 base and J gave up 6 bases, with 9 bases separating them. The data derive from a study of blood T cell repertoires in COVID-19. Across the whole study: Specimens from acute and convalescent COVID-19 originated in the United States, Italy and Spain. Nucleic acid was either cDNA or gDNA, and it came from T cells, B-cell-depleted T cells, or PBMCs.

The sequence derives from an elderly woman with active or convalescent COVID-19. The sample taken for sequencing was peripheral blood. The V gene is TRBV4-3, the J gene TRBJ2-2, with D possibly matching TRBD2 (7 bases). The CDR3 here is CASSQVGGPGELFF. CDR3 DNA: TGCGCCAGCAGCCAAGTGGGGGGGCCCGGGGAGCTGTTTTTT.